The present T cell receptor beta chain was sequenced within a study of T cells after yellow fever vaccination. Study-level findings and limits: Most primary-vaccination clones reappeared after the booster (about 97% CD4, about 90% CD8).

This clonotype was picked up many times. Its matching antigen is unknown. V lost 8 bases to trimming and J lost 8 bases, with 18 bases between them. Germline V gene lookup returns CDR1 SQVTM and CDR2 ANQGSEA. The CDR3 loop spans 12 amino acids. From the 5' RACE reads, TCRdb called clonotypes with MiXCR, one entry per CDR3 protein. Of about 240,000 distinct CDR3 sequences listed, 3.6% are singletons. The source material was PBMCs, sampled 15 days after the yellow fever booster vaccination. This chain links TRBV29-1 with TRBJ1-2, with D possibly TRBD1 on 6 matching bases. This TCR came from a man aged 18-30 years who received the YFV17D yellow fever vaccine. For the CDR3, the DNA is TGCAGCTCGGGACACCAATTGGAAGGCTACACCTTC. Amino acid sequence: CSSGHQLEGYTF.